The clone carrying this TCR beta chain was detected only once. The antigen is unknown. This sample is part of a study of beta chain features in type 1 diabetes. Study conclusions and caveats: Patients showed naive, central memory and Treg TCRB repertoires that appeared more similar than those of healthy donors. The study found fewer insertions and more deletions at VDJ junctions in type 1 diabetes patients.

TCRB transcripts that were expressed got sequenced, as all of the isolated RNA had been reverse transcribed. The assay was immunoSEQ multiplex PCR, and TCRdb's table has in-frame clones only and misses some. This sample carries about 360,000 clones, 10% to 15% of them seen once, and the ten largest clones take around 0.02%. Using CD45RO/CCR7/CD25/CD127/CD95/CD27, CD4+ naive, central memory, regulatory and stem cell-like memory cells were sorted. Populations obtained by sorting all exceeded 98% purity. V lost 5 bases and J lost 2; bases outside the gene matches: 1. CDR1 is SGHAT and CDR2 is FQNNGV in the germline V gene. CDR3 size: 13 residues.

Sequences were obtained from naive CD4+ T cells from blood. This receptor was taken from a man aged 18-30 years in good health. The rearrangement joins TRBV11-2 to TRBJ2-5; TRBD1 matches at 8 bases. CDR3 DNA: TGTGCCAGCAGCCGGACAGGGCAAGAGACCCAGTACTTC. Translating gives CASSRTGQETQYF.